The present TCR beta chain was sequenced within a study of blood T cell repertoires in COVID-19. Assay: immunoSEQ multiplex PCR; the TCRdb copy retains only in-frame clones and omits some. This repertoire shows 100,000 to 150,000 clones, around 86% found once; its top ten account for around 4%. After removal of 1 base from V and 5 bases from J, the junction contained 3 bases not matched to a gene. This CDR3 contains 14 residues. The germline CDR1 and CDR2 sequences are LNHDA and SQIVND (reference sequence). The clonotype was recovered from a man aged 35 to 55 with acute or convalescent COVID-19. The sequenced sample was peripheral blood. The chain links TRBV19 to TRBJ2-7; 9 bases map to TRBD1. The CDR3 coding sequence is TGTGCCAGTAGTATAGGGACAGGGGAACACGAGCAGTACTTC. It translates to CASSIGTGEHEQYF.